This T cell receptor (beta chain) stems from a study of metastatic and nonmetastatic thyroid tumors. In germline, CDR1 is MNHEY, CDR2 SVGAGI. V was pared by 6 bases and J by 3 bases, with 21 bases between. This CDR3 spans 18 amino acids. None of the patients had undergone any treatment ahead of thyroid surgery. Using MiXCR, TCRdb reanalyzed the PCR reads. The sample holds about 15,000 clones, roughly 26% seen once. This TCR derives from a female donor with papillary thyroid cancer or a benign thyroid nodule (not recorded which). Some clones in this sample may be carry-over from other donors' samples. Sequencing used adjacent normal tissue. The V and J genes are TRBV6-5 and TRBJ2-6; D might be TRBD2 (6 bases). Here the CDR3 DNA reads TGTGCCAGCAGCCCCATGTGGGGGGAGTTTATTGGGGCCAACGTCCTGACTTTC. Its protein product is CASSPMWGEFIGANVLTF.